Detailed here is one T cell receptor (beta chain). No antigen is known for it. In germline, CDR1 is SGHRS, CDR2 YFSETQ. The ends were cut back, 1 base at V and 3 bases at J, with 7 bases in the middle. The CDR3 covers 13 residues. Each sample gave at least 6 million isolated PBMCs. The data belong to a study of blood T cells in healthy people across ages. Alongside a J-beta primer mix, a sample-barcoded 5' primer served in a second PCR lasting about 7 to 11 cycles. TCRdb fed the 5' RACE reads into MiXCR, producing one record per CDR3 protein. The repertoire consists of 700,000 to 1,000,000 distinct CDR3 sequences, with around 45% occurring once and the leading ten covering roughly a fifth. Study results and caveats: Investigators treated diversity estimates from one million T cells as underestimates.

Sequencing was performed on blood. The source is a man in his 60s in good health. This chain joins TRBV5-1 and TRBJ2-5; D unclear. CDR3 in DNA: TGCGCCAGCAGCTTGTTAGGCGAAGAGACCCAGTACTTC. It is translated as CASSLLGEETQYF.